These T cell receptor beta chains were read from a single sample in a study of vaccination and CD4 T cells after COVID-19. Antigens for these TCRs are unknown. TCRdb independently ran MiXCR on the PCR reads; one entry per CDR3 protein. The sample contains 11,000 to 15,000 distinct CDR3 sequences, roughly half of which appear only once. Sequenced input: CD4+ T cells from blood, cultured in vitro. These receptors all come from a human donor who had recovered from COVID-19. CDR3s include the opening cysteine and the closing phenylalanine or tryptophan. The D gene is left open where the match is weak. Clone size appears in some rows only: once, few, many, or a class for an expanded clone.

v_call	d_call	clone_size	j_call	cdr3_aa	cdr3_nt
TRBV6-1	TRBD1	.	TRBJ2-3	CASRTGTGEDTQYF	TGTGCCAGCAGGACCGGGACAGGGGAAGATACGCAGTATTTT
TRBV6-1	.	once	TRBJ2-6	CASTRTGANVLTF	TGTGCCAGCACCCGCACAGGGGCCAACGTCCTGACTTTC
TRBV20-1	.	.	TRBJ1-5	CSARGPDSQPQHF	TGCAGTGCTAGAGGTCCTGACAGTCAGCCCCAGCATTTT
TRBV10-1	.	.	TRBJ2-3	CASSDRSGDTQYF	TGCGCCAGCAGCGATAGGAGCGGGGATACGCAGTATTTT
TRBV7-2	.	.	TRBJ1-2	CASSLASGDGYTF	TGTGCCAGCAGCTTAGCGTCAGGGGACGGCTACACCTTC
TRBV21-1	.	.	TRBJ2-2	CASTLTGGNTGELFF	TGTGCCAGCACTCTGACAGGGGGGAACACCGGGGAGCTGTTTTTT
TRBV29-1	TRBD2	.	TRBJ2-3	CSVEGGLAGVTDTQYF	TGCAGCGTTGAAGGGGGACTAGCGGGAGTTACAGATACGCAGTATTTT
TRBV19	.	.	TRBJ1-5	CASSIDRLYQPQHF	TGTGCCAGTAGTATAGATCGGTTATATCAGCCCCAGCATTTT
TRBV19	TRBD2	.	TRBJ2-2	CASIGGSGSTGELFF	TGTGCCAGTATAGGCGGGAGCGGTAGTACCGGGGAGCTGTTTTTT
TRBV7-2	.	.	TRBJ2-7	CASSLNRESYEQYF	TGTGCCAGCAGCTTAAACCGGGAGAGCTACGAGCAGTACTTC
TRBV2	.	.	TRBJ2-7	CASSVGRNYEQYF	TGTGCCAGCAGTGTCGGCAGAAACTACGAGCAGTACTTC